This T cell receptor beta chain appears in the sequencing data of a study of response to subunit inactivated influenza vaccine. General study findings and limits: Few new T cells, the authors suggested, are recruited by each seasonal influenza vaccination.

MiXCR, applied by TCRdb to the RT-PCR reads, yields one record per CDR3 protein. The sample lists 500,000 to 600,000 distinct CDR3 sequences; 7.5% to 8.5% were seen once. Remarks on this clonotype: Its cognate antigen is unknown.

This material consisted of PBMCs from blood, taken about 24 months after vaccination. The sequence was obtained from a man between 50 and 70 years old who received an inactivated influenza vaccine.

CDR3 bases: TGCAGTGCTTCAACAGGGGGTCTCTACGAGCAGTACTTC. It encodes CSASTGGLYEQYF. The chain links TRBV20-1 to TRBJ2-7; 8 bases agree with TRBD1. Germline CDR1 and CDR2: DFQATT and SNEGSKA (reference sequence). This CDR3 comprises 13 residues. The junction had 6 bases not matched to a gene; V was cut back by 5 bases and J by 3 bases.